This T cell receptor (beta chain) emerged from a study of T cell changes during pregnancy in multiple sclerosis. CDR3 length: 18 amino acids. Method: immunoSEQ multiplex PCR; TCRdb's copy keeps in-frame clones and lacks some. The sample consists of approximately 35,000 clones, 85% to 95% of them appearing once. The chain has TRBV12-1 and TRBJ2-5. TRBV12-1 is a known pseudogene. The sequence was obtained from a female donor with multiple sclerosis, enrolled in a pregnancy study. Sequenced: PBMCs (not recorded whether the cells were cultured). This CDR3 reads CASSFRGDSTQTQETQYF. In DNA form, the CDR3 reads TGTGCCAGCAGCTTTCGGGGGGACAGTACCCAAACCCAAGAGACCCAGTACTTC.